Sequencing of this T cell receptor beta chain was carried out in a study of Graves' ophthalmopathy and Graves' hyperthyroidism. This CDR3 spans 13 amino acids. Looked up from germline, CDR1 is ENHRY and CDR2 is SYGVKD. The V and J ends lost 6 bases and 14 bases respectively, with 20 bases between them. Included hyperthyroidism patients were aged 18 to 65 and newly diagnosed (under 2 months' duration). CDR3 regions of TCR beta were amplified from RNA transcripts. An opening RT-PCR round employed HTBI primers and preceded a second-round multiplex PCR. TCRdb reprocessed the multiplex PCR reads via MiXCR and lists one record per CDR3 protein. Among around 1,000,000 distinct CDR3 sequences listed, 35% to 40% were seen once.

This chain links TRBV10-3 with TRBJ1-5; a possible D gene is TRBD1 (5 bases). This TCR derives from an adult man with Graves' hyperthyroidism. The sample comprised peripheral blood or thyroid tissue (not recorded which). In DNA, the CDR3 is TGTGCCATCAGATCGGCGGGACGGGAATACGAGCATTTT. Its protein product is CAIRSAGREYEHF.